This T cell receptor beta chain stems from a study of vaccination and CD4 T cells after COVID-19. Study in general: Sampling after COVID took place at a median of 101 days (range 35 to 161) following diagnosis. Stimuli were overlapping spike peptide pools of SARS-CoV-2 and three common cold coronaviruses (HCoV-NL63, HCoV-OC43, HCoV-229E).

Details on this clonotype: Its cognate antigen is unknown.

CD4+ T cells that had been cultured provided DNA sequenced with the Oncomine TCR Beta short-read assay. From the PCR reads, TCRdb called clonotypes with MiXCR, one entry per CDR3 protein. This sample has about 14,000 distinct CDR3 sequences; 40% to 65% occur once, and the top ten carry under 12%. CDR3 length: 13 amino acids. V was trimmed by 7 bases and J by 4 bases, leaving 15 bases between them. Germline CDR1 is DFQATT and CDR2 is SNEGSKA (reference sequence). Treatment of the sample: roughly 10-day PBMC culture with coronavirus spike peptide pools or control peptides (ViraFEST assay). The receptor was isolated from a human donor who had recovered from COVID-19. The chain couples TRBV20-1 to TRBJ2-3; D might be TRBD2 (7 bases). The sequenced sample was CD4+ T cells from blood, cultured in vitro. CDR3 protein: CSVEGGGADTQYF. In DNA form, the CDR3 reads TGCAGTGTGGAAGGGGGGGGCGCAGATACGCAGTATTTT.